The subject of this entry is one T cell receptor beta chain. The entry originates in a study of T cell responses to AZD1222 COVID-19 vaccine. CDR1 and CDR2 (germline): DFQATT, SNEGSKA (reference sequence). Trimming took off 3 bases at V and 1 base at J, with 6 bases between the two ends. The CDR3 has 12 residues. The repertoire was sequenced with immunoSEQ multiplex PCR; TCRdb's copy has only in-frame clones and lacks some. This sample has more than 95,000 clones; about 90% occur once, and the top ten carry around 8.7%. The J gene is TRBJ1-1, the V gene TRBV20-1; unclear D gene. The source is an adult in good health. The specimen was peripheral blood, collected on day 0 of AZD1222 vaccination. This chain's CDR3 is CSASVKNTEAFF. CDR3 sequence (DNA): TGCAGTGCTAGTGTAAAGAACACTGAAGCTTTCTTT.